This TCR beta chain was sequenced for a study of human T cells and chemical hapten exposure. Individual cDNA molecules each carried unique molecular identifiers attached by the library. One entry per CDR3 protein results from TCRdb running MiXCR on the RACE reads. The table records 350,000 or so distinct CDR3 sequences, about 7% of them present only once. The germline V gene encodes CDR1 SGHTA and CDR2 FQGNSA. This CDR3 spans 13 amino acids. Trimming shortened V by 5 bases and J by 4 bases, and 11 bases separated the two germline ends. The time point was: patch test 1, 2 weeks after DPC sensitization. As for treatment: therapeutic diphenylcyclopropenone sensitization with weekly scalp DPC. Unfractionated whole blood yielded the extracted total RNA.

The source of this sequence is a woman younger than 35 with alopecia areata. Some clones in this sample may be carry-over from other donors' samples. The chain combines TRBV7-2 with TRBJ1-2, with D unresolved. This material consisted of whole blood, taken in connection with sensitization to the hapten diphenylcyclopropenone (DPC). The CDR3, as DNA: TGTGCCAGCAGCACCGGCAGTTCCTATGGCTACACCTTC. This encodes CASSTGSSYGYTF.